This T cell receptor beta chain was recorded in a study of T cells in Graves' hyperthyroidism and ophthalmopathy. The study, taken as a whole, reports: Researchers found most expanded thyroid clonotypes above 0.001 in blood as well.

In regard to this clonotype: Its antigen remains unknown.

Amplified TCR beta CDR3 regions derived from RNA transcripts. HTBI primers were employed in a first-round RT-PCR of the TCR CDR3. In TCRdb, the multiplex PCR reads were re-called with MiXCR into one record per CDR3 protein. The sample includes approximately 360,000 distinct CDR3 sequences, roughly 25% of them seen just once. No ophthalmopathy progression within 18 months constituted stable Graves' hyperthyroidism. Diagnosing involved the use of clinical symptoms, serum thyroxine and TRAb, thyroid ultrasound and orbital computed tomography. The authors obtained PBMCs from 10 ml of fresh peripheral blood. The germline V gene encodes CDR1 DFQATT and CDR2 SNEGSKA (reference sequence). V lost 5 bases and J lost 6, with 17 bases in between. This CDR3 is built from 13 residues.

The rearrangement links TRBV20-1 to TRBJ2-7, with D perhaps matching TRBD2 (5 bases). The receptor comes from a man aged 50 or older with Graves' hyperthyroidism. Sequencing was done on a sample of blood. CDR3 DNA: TGCAGTGCTCTTAACCCGACCGAGGGCGAGCAGTACTTC. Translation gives CSALNPTEGEQYF.